These 9 T cell receptor beta chains share one sample of origin, sequenced in a study of early T cells in non-severe SARS-CoV-2 infection. TCRdb processed the 5' RACE reads anew with MiXCR; each CDR3 protein has one entry. This table has 60,000 to 85,000 distinct CDR3 sequences, around 16% appearing once. The specimen sequenced was whole blood. All receptors derive from an adult who was a healthcare worker with PCR-confirmed SARS-CoV-2 infection or an uninfected control (not recorded which).

The rearrangement uses TRBV4-2 and TRBJ1-6, with D maybe TRBD1 (5 bases). V lost 1 base to trimming and J lost 6 bases, with 10 bases between them. This CDR3 contains 15 residues. Germline V gives CDR1 LGHNA, CDR2 YNFKEQ. This CDR3 reads CASSQAGTGNSPLHF. In DNA form, the CDR3 reads TGTGCCAGCAGCCAAGCCGGGACTGGTAATTCACCCCTCCACTTT.

The chain joins TRBV13 to TRBJ2-1; a possible D gene is TRBD1 (6 bases). V was cut by 3 bases and J by 6 bases, with 18 bases left in between. CDR1 and CDR2 (germline): PRHDT, FYEKMQ (reference sequence). The CDR3 has 16 amino acids. The CDR3 reads CASSFQVRGYGNEQFF. CDR3 DNA sequence: TGTGCCAGCAGCTTCCAGGTCAGGGGATATGGCAATGAGCAGTTCTTC.

There are a few counts of this clonotype. In DNA, the CDR3 is TGTGCCAGTAGTCAAGGGGGGACCGCCAATCAGCCCCAGCATTTT. Protein sequence: CASSQGGTANQPQHF. This chain uses TRBV19 with TRBJ1-5; D may be TRBD1 (6 bases). Germline lookup yields CDR1 LNHDA and CDR2 SQIVND (reference sequence). CDR3 size: 15 residues. The V gene lost 5 bases and the J gene lost 3 bases, with 14 bases spanning the gap.

In its sample, this clonotype was seen many times. This sequence joins TRBV28 and TRBJ1-3; D may be TRBD1 (5 bases). The CDR3 totals 15 residues. Germline V gene sequence: CDR1 MDHEN, CDR2 SYDVKM. V lost 2 bases and J 2 bases, leaving 10 bases between the germline ends. The CDR3 sequence is CASSLPGRAGNTIYF. DNA of the CDR3: TGTGCCAGCAGTTTACCAGGGAGAGCTGGAAACACCATATATTTT.

At least ten counts were recorded for this clonotype. The rearrangement joins TRBV12-3 or TRBV12-4 to TRBJ2-5; D may be TRBD2 (6 bases). The V gene lost 1 base and the J gene lost 6 bases, with 12 bases spanning the gap. The CDR3 extends over 14 amino acids. CDR3 region: CASSLDRGMKTQYF. DNA for the CDR3: TGTGCCAGCAGTTTAGATCGGGGGATGAAGACCCAGTACTTC.

This clonotype came up many times. The chain uses TRBV28 and TRBJ1-3; no definite D call. CDR1 is MDHEN and CDR2 is SYDVKM in the germline V gene. This CDR3 spans 14 amino acids. The V and J ends lost 1 base and 3 bases respectively, with 7 bases between them. Here the CDR3 reads CASSLSIIGNTIYF. The CDR3 DNA sequence: TGTGCCAGCAGTTTATCCATTATTGGAAACACCATATATTTT.

The table lists this clonotype with many counts. This rearrangement joins TRBV12-3 or TRBV12-4 to TRBJ1-1; D call uncertain. Trimming took 2 bases from V and 0 from J, leaving 22 bases between them. The CDR3 is 19 residues long. The CDR3 here is CASSLRGGVPFVMNTEAFF. The CDR3 bases are TGTGCCAGCAGTTTACGAGGCGGTGTCCCTTTTGTAATGAACACTGAAGCTTTCTTT.

This clonotype was counted many times. V and J are TRBV5-1 and TRBJ1-4, with TRBD1 matching 8 bases. Looked up from germline, CDR1 is SGHRS and CDR2 is YFSETQ. Trimming at V came to 5 bases and at J to 7 bases, leaving 4 bases not matched to a gene. There are 13 residues in the CDR3. CDR3 in amino acids: CASSEGQVEKLFF. The CDR3 DNA is TGCGCCAGCAGTGAGGGACAGGTTGAAAAACTGTTTTTT.

This chain connects TRBV29-1 to TRBJ1-5; D is unclear. V gave up 5 bases and J gave up 3 bases, with 8 bases separating them. The germline gives CDR1 SQVTM, CDR2 ANQGSEA. The CDR3 runs 12 residues. The CDR3 protein is CSVRSFNQPQHF. The CDR3 DNA follows: TGCAGCGTTCGCAGCTTCAATCAGCCCCAGCATTTT. Drawing the rest from reference TRBV29-1 and TRBJ1-5, the complete variable domain is SAVISQKPSRDICQRGTSLTIQCQVDSQVTMMFWYRQQPGQSLTLIATANQGSEATYESGFVIDKFPISRPNLTFSTLTVSNMSPEDSSIYLCSVRSFNQPQHFGDGTRLSIL.